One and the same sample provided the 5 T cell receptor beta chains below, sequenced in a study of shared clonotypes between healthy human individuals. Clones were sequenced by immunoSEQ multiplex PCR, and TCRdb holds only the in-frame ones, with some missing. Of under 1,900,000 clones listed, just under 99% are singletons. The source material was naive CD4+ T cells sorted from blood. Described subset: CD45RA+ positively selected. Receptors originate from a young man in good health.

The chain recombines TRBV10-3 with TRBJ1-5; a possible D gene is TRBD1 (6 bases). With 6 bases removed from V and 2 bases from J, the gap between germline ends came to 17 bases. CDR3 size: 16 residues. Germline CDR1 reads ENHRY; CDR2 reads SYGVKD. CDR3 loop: CAISEKGGLGNQPQHF. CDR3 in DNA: TGTGCCATCAGCGAGAAGGGGGGGCTTGGCAATCAGCCCCAGCATTTT.

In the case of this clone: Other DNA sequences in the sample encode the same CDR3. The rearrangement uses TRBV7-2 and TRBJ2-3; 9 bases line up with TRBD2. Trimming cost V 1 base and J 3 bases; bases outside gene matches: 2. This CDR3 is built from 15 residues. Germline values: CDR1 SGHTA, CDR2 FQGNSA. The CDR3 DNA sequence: TGTGCCAGCAGCTTAGTTGCGGGAGGGACAGATACGCAGTATTTT. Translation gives CASSLVAGGTDTQYF. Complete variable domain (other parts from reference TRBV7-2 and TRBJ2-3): GAGVSQSPSNKVTEKGKDVELRCDPISGHTALYWYRQSLGQGLEFLIYFQGNSAPDKSGLPSDRFSAERTGGSVSTLTIQRTQQEDSAVYLCASSLVAGGTDTQYFGPGTRLTVL.

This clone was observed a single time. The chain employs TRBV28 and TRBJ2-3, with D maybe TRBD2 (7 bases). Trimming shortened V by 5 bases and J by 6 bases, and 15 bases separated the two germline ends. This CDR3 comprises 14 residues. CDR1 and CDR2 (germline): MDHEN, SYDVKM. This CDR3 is CASSTPGGADTQYF. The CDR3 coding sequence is TGTGCCAGCAGTACTCCGGGGGGCGCGGATACGCAGTATTTT.

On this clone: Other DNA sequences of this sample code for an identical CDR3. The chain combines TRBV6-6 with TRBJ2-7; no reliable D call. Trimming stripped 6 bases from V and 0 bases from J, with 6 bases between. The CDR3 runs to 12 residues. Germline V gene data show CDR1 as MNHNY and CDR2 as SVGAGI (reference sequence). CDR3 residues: CASSYSSYEQYF. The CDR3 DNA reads TGTGCCAGCAGCTATAGCTCCTACGAGCAGTACTTC.

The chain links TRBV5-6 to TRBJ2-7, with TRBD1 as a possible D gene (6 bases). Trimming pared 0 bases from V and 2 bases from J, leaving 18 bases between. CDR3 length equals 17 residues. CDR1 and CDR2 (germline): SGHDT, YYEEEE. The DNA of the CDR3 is TGTGCCAGCAGCTTGGACTACGGGGCAGGGGACCCCTACGAGCAGTACTTC. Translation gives CASSLDYGAGDPYEQYF.